This entry lists 28 T cell receptor beta chains sequenced from one sample in a study of cytomegalovirus exposure and HLA in healthy donors. Primers: 60 Vbeta forward and 13 Jbeta reverse. Sequencing used immunoSEQ multiplex PCR; TCRdb keeps in-frame clones, though not all of them. The sample lists some 130,000 clones, approximately 83% occurring once. Sequenced: PBMCs. All receptors come from a girl under 10 years old in good health and CMV-seronegative.

The genes are TRBV18 and TRBJ2-2; 7 bases agree with TRBD1. The CDR3 has 15 residues. The germline V gene encodes CDR1 KGHSH and CDR2 LQKENI. Losses at the gene ends were 6 bases for V and 4 bases for J; bases not matched to a gene: 8. DNA for the CDR3: TGTGCCAGCTCGGCTGACAGGGATTCCACCGGGGAGCTGTTTTTT. It specifies CASSADRDSTGELFF.

The chain has TRBV25-1 and TRBJ2-7; TRBD1 matches at 8 bases. This CDR3 has 14 amino acids. J gave up 0 bases and V 4 bases, and 2 bases lay outside the gene matches. Germline V gene data show CDR1 as MGHDK and CDR2 as SYGVNS. The CDR3 sequence: CASSGQGPSYEQYF. The CDR3 coding sequence is TGTGCCAGCAGTGGACAGGGGCCCTCCTACGAGCAGTACTTC.

V is TRBV5-1 and J is TRBJ2-7, with 7 bases aligning to TRBD1. The germline CDR1 and CDR2 sequences are SGHRS and YFSETQ. With 4 bases clipped from V and 4 bases from J, the junction kept 2 bases outside the gene matches. The CDR3 has 12 residues. In nucleotides, the CDR3 is TGCGCCAGCAGCCAGGGACAGTACGAGCAGTACTTC. Protein product: CASSQGQYEQYF.

V gene TRBV2 combines with J gene TRBJ2-1; weak D call: TRBD1 (5 bases). Germline CDR1 SNHLY, CDR2 FYNNEI. This CDR3 has 14 residues. Trimming cost V 0 bases and J 4 bases, with 7 bases left between them. The CDR3 DNA reads as TGTGCCAGCAGTGAAGCTCCAGGGTACAATGAGCAGTTCTTC. This encodes CASSEAPGYNEQFF.

This chain joins TRBV30 and TRBJ1-4, with D maybe TRBD1 (6 bases). This CDR3 has 12 amino acids. V was cut by 5 bases and J by 5 bases, with 9 bases left in between. The germline gives CDR1 GTSNPN, CDR2 SVGIG (reference sequence). CDR3 sequence (DNA): TGTGCCTGGGACAGGATCAATGAAAAACTGTTTTTT. It translates to CAWDRINEKLFF.

The V gene is TRBV5-4, the J gene TRBJ2-7; unclear D gene. The V gene's germline CDR1 is SGHNT and CDR2 YYREEE (reference sequence). V lost 0 bases and J 2 bases, leaving 3 bases between the germline ends. The CDR3 is 12 amino acids. The CDR3 reads CASSLDTYEQYF. In nucleotides, the CDR3 is TGTGCCAGCAGCTTGGACACCTACGAGCAGTACTTC.

This clone was seen a handful of times. The chain employs TRBV4-2 and TRBJ2-1; 7 nucleotides match TRBD1. V was pared by 0 bases and J by 3 bases, with 5 bases of the junction left unmatched. CDR1 and CDR2 (germline): LGHNA, YNFKEQ. This CDR3 spans 16 amino acids. The CDR3 here is CASSQEVAGGYNEQFF. In nucleotides, the CDR3 is TGTGCCAGCAGCCAAGAGGTTGCAGGGGGCTACAATGAGCAGTTCTTC.

The chain links TRBV13 to TRBJ2-7; TRBD2 might be the D (6 bases). In germline, CDR1 is PRHDT, CDR2 FYEKMQ (reference sequence). V lost 5 bases and J 10 bases, leaving 15 bases between the germline ends. This CDR3 spans 12 amino acids. As DNA, the CDR3 is TGTGCCAGCAGCCGGGGGTTTGAAGGACAGTACTTC. This gives the protein CASSRGFEGQYF.

V gene TRBV27 combines with J gene TRBJ1-1, with 7 bases matching TRBD1. The ends lost 2 bases at V and 7 bases at J; junction bases unmatched: 4. There are 13 residues in the CDR3. The germline gives CDR1 MNHEY, CDR2 SMNVEV (reference sequence). The CDR3 DNA is TGTGCCAGCAGTTTAGCGACAGGGTTTGAAGCTTTCTTT. This sequence encodes CASSLATGFEAFF.

The CDR3 region is CSSWGTGYGYTF. CDR3 nucleotides: TGCAGCTCTTGGGGCACAGGGTATGGCTACACCTTC. The V gene is TRBV29-1, the J gene TRBJ1-2; D perhaps matches TRBD1 (6 bases). Germline lookup yields CDR1 SQVTM and CDR2 ANQGSEA. The V and J ends lost 8 bases and 5 bases respectively, with 15 bases between them. This CDR3 comprises 12 residues.

To note about this clone: The CDR3 ends on some other residue instead of the conserved phenylalanine or tryptophan, so this is likely a read error. The J gene is TRBJ1-1, the V gene TRBV5-1, with a possible D match to TRBD1 (6 bases). V gave up 1 base and J gave up 0 bases, with 13 bases separating them. In germline, CDR1 is SGHRS, CDR2 YFSETQ. The CDR3 runs 16 residues. This CDR3 reads CASSLQGFNVNTEAFL. CDR3 DNA: TGCGCCAGCAGCTTGCAGGGGTTTAATGTGAACACTGAAGCTTTCCTT.

This clone was seen more than once but under ten times. The V call is TRBV28, the J call TRBJ1-5, with TRBD1 matching 9 bases. CDR3 length: 16 residues. Germline values: CDR1 MDHEN, CDR2 SYDVKM. After removal of 5 bases from V and 5 bases from J, the junction contained 10 bases not matched to a gene. In nucleotides, the CDR3 is TGTGCCAGCAGTCCCATGGGACAGGGCCCAGATCAGCCCCAGCATTTT. Amino acids: CASSPMGQGPDQPQHF. Supplemented by reference TRBV28 and TRBJ1-5, the full variable domain reads DVKVTQSSRYLVKRTGEKVFLECVQDMDHENMFWYRQDPGLGLRLIYFSYDVKMKEKGDIPEGYSVSREKKERFSLILESASTNQTSMYLCASSPMGQGPDQPQHFGDGTRLSIL.

The V and J genes are TRBV2 and TRBJ2-1, with D maybe TRBD2 (6 bases). Germline V gene lookup returns CDR1 SNHLY and CDR2 FYNNEI. The CDR3 runs to 11 residues. The V and J ends lost 10 bases and 10 bases respectively, with 14 bases between them. DNA for the CDR3: TGTGCCATGGGAGGAGGGCGGGAGCAGTTCTTC. Translated: CAMGGGREQFF.

The V call is TRBV5-4, the J call TRBJ1-3; 11 positions agree with TRBD1. The junction had 7 bases not matched to a gene; V was cut back by 4 bases and J by 4 bases. The CDR3 extends over 16 amino acids. Per the germline V gene, CDR1 is SGHNT and CDR2 is YYREEE (reference sequence). DNA for the CDR3: TGTGCCAGCAGCATGGACAGGGGGCTGGTAGGAAACACCATATATTTT. This gives the protein CASSMDRGLVGNTIYF.

V gene TRBV4-3 combines with J gene TRBJ1-2; 7 positions agree with TRBD1. Germline V gene data show CDR1 as LGHNA and CDR2 as YSLEER. The CDR3 totals 16 residues. V dropped 3 bases and J dropped 8; count of bases not matched to a gene: 15. CDR3 nucleotides: TGCGCCAGCAGCCAGTCCCGAGACAGGGCCCTCTGGGGCTACACCTTC. Its protein product is CASSQSRDRALWGYTF.

The J gene is TRBJ2-5, the V gene TRBV27; D perhaps matches TRBD1 (5 bases). The V gene lost 6 bases and the J gene lost 4 bases, with 12 bases spanning the gap. Germline assignment: CDR1 MNHEY and CDR2 SMNVEV (reference sequence). This CDR3 comprises 13 residues. CDR3 sequence (DNA): TGTGCCAGCAGCACAGGAGTTACAGAGACCCAGTACTTC. Amino acids: CASSTGVTETQYF.

The gene calls are TRBV6-1 and TRBJ1-5, with D maybe TRBD1 (6 bases). Germline lookup yields CDR1 MNHNS and CDR2 SASEGT. The CDR3 totals 13 residues. The V and J ends lost 4 bases and 3 bases respectively, with 7 bases between them. DNA for the CDR3: TGTGCCAGCAGTGCAGGGGACAATCAGCCCCAGCATTTT. It codes for CASSAGDNQPQHF.

This sequence joins TRBV4-1 and TRBJ1-1; D gene uncertain. The V end lost 0 bases, the J end lost 4 bases, and 12 bases lay between the germline ends. CDR1 is MGHRA and CDR2 is YSYEKL in the germline V gene. The CDR3 extends over 15 amino acids. The CDR3 bases are TGCGCCAGCAGCCAAGATCCGGCGGTGCTCACTGAAGCTTTCTTT. It is translated as CASSQDPAVLTEAFF.

This clone was recorded only once. The chain has TRBV7-2 and TRBJ2-5, with no clear D. The assigned J gene may be wrong: the sequence end matches TRBJ2-7 better. The CDR3 totals 15 residues. Germline V gene sequence: CDR1 SGHTA, CDR2 FQGNSA. Here the CDR3 DNA reads TGTGCCAGCAGCTTAGGGAGCTCGGTAGGTTACGAGCAGTACTTC. This gives the protein CASSLGSSVGYEQYF.

V usage is TRBV5-5 and J usage is TRBJ1-1; a weak D match, TRBD1 (6 bases). V was trimmed by 4 bases and J by 4 bases, leaving 17 bases between them. Germline V gives CDR1 SGHKS, CDR2 YYEKEE (reference sequence). This CDR3 contains 15 residues. The CDR3 sequence: CASSIGGGAGTEAFF. In DNA form, the CDR3 reads TGTGCCAGCAGCATCGGTGGGGGGGCGGGCACTGAAGCTTTCTTT.

The gene calls are TRBV9 and TRBJ1-2; unclear D gene. The V end lost 0 bases, the J end lost 2 bases, and 8 bases lay between the germline ends. Germline V CDR1 and CDR2: SGDLS, YYNGEE. The CDR3 length is 14 residues. The DNA of the CDR3 is TGTGCCAGCAGCGTAGCCGAGATGAACTATGGCTACACCTTC. As protein: CASSVAEMNYGYTF.

The CDR3 DNA follows: TGTGCCAGCAGCCACCTAGCGGGAGAGCCAGGAGAGACCCAGTACTTC. Its protein is CASSHLAGEPGETQYF. The V and J genes are TRBV14 and TRBJ2-5; 10 bases are shared with TRBD2. The CDR3 totals 16 residues. Trimming took 3 bases from V and 4 from J; bases not matched to a gene: 8. Germline CDR1 and CDR2: SGHDN and FVKESK. Full variable domain (rest looked up from reference TRBV14 and TRBJ2-5): EAGVTQFPSHSVIEKGQTVTLRCDPISGHDNLYWYRRVMGKEIKFLLHFVKESKQDESGMPNNRFLAERTGGTYSTLKVQPAELEDSGVYFCASSHLAGEPGETQYFGPGTRLLVL.

V is TRBV4-1 and J is TRBJ1-2; TRBD1 might be the D (6 bases). With 1 base removed from V and 2 bases from J, the gap between germline ends came to 8 bases. Germline V gives CDR1 MGHRA, CDR2 YSYEKL. The CDR3 runs to 14 residues. CDR3 sequence: CASSQVQGNYGYTF. The CDR3 DNA reads as TGCGCCAGCAGCCAAGTACAGGGAAACTATGGCTACACCTTC.

The chain is built from TRBV4-3 and TRBJ1-1; 7 positions match TRBD1. V was pared by 0 bases and J by 3 bases, with 7 bases of the junction left unmatched. CDR1 and CDR2 from the germline V gene are LGHNA and YSLEER. This CDR3 region has 16 residues. The CDR3 here is CASSQDRDSGYTEAFF. In DNA form, the CDR3 reads TGCGCCAGCAGCCAAGATCGGGACAGTGGGTACACTGAAGCTTTCTTT.

The chain carries TRBV4-1 and TRBJ1-2, with a weak D call TRBD1 (6 bases). Per the germline V gene, CDR1 is MGHRA and CDR2 is YSYEKL. CDR3 length: 16 amino acids. V lost 2 bases and J 1 base, leaving 14 bases between the germline ends. The chain's CDR3 is CASSQPHRDVNYGYTF. The CDR3 bases are TGCGCCAGCAGCCAACCGCACAGGGATGTTAACTATGGCTACACCTTC.

The rearrangement links TRBV7-2 to TRBJ2-1; TRBD2 might be the D (6 bases). The CDR3 runs 14 residues. Trimming pared 2 bases from V and 6 bases from J, leaving 11 bases between. The germline V gene has CDR1 SGHTA and CDR2 FQGNSA. CDR3 region: CASSLTGVVNEQFF. The DNA for the CDR3 is TGTGCCAGCAGCTTAACGGGAGTAGTCAATGAGCAGTTCTTC.

This chain links TRBV4-1 with TRBJ2-7; no clear D gene. This CDR3 region has 13 residues. Germline loops: CDR1 MGHRA, CDR2 YSYEKL. With 1 base removed from V and 4 bases from J, the gap between germline ends came to 8 bases. This CDR3 is CASSQVEAYEQYF. The CDR3 DNA is TGCGCCAGCAGCCAAGTTGAAGCTTACGAGCAGTACTTC.

The chain combines TRBV7-9 with TRBJ1-5; a possible D gene is TRBD1 (6 bases). CDR3 size: 16 residues. Trimming pared 5 bases from V and 4 bases from J, leaving 18 bases between. Germline CDR1 SEHNR, CDR2 FQNEAQ (reference sequence). In DNA, the CDR3 is TGTGCCAGCAGCCATAGTGGACAGTTTTCTAATCAGCCCCAGCATTTT. Translated, it gives CASSHSGQFSNQPQHF.